A single sample gave rise to the 5 T cell receptor beta chains below, sequenced in a study of molecular identifiers for immune sequencing clone quantification. Each CDR3 protein is one row after TCRdb ran MiXCR on the PCR reads. Here the sample spans a few hundred thousand distinct CDR3 sequences, roughly 25% being singletons. Source material: naive CD8+ T cells from blood, with Jurkat cell RNA spiked in. Subset given: FACS-sorted CD8+CD4-CCR7+CD45RA+ naive T cells. The receptors stem from a human donor in good health. Some libraries in this study had Jurkat cell RNA spiked in.

The chain carries TRBV6-2 or TRBV6-3 and TRBJ2-1; TRBD2 matches 11 bases. Germline loops: CDR1 MNHEY, CDR2 SVGEGT. The CDR3 sequence is 14 residues long. This chain's CDR3 is CAASGGWSYNEQFF. CDR3 nucleotide sequence: TGTGCTGCTAGCGGGGGGTGGTCCTACAATGAGCAGTTCTTC.

Comments on this clonotype: Just one base apart from a much larger clone, this may be a read error. V gene TRBV6-5 combines with J gene TRBJ2-3; a possible D gene is TRBD2 (6 bases). Germline lookup yields CDR1 MNHEY and CDR2 SVGAGI. Trimming took off 4 bases at V and 6 bases at J, with 11 bases between the two ends. The CDR3 has 13 amino acids. The CDR3 is CASSSGGVDTQYF. The CDR3 coding sequence is TGTGCCAGCAGTTCCGGGGGAGTGGATACGCAGTATTTT.

This clonotype was seen only once. The V call is TRBV4-1, the J call TRBJ2-4; 9 bases are a match to TRBD2. Germline lookup yields CDR1 MGHRA and CDR2 YSYEKL. CDR3 length: 17 amino acids. Trimming at V came to 1 base and at J to 0 bases, leaving 4 bases not matched to a gene. The CDR3 loop is CASSQGLAAIAKNIQYF. The CDR3 DNA sequence: TGCGCCAGCAGCCAAGGACTAGCGGCGATAGCCAAAAACATTCAGTACTTC.

CDR3 in amino acids: CASSLISLGGNYGYTF. The CDR3 DNA sequence: TGTGCCAGCAGTCTTATATCGCTAGGGGGTAACTATGGCTACACCTTC. The gene calls are TRBV27 and TRBJ1-2, with D possibly TRBD1 on 6 matching bases. CDR1 is MNHEY, CDR2 SMNVEV, per germline (reference sequence). V lost 5 bases and J lost 1, with 17 bases in between. This CDR3 is built from 16 residues.

The chain employs TRBV21-1 and TRBJ2-6; the D segment call TRBD2 is taken from the table without a DNA check. TRBV21-1 represents a pseudogene. This CDR3 spans 22 amino acids. Written as DNA, the CDR3 is TGTGCCAGCAGCCAATTAATGAGGAAAGTGGGAGGGATTAAGTCTGGGGCCAACGTCCTGACTTTC. As protein: CASSQLMRKVGGIKSGANVLTF.